This T cell receptor (beta chain) was retrieved from a study of T-cell memory formation after mild COVID-19 (dated by TCRdb to about 2021). General notes on the study: TCR sequence clusters from the two donors were largely donor specific. In a couple of donors, T-cell clones that expanded and contracted after mild COVID-19 were followed by sequencing TCRalpha and TCRbeta repertoires longitudinally. Two young, previously healthy adult volunteers made up the cohort, one male and one female.

Between the V and J ends, shortened by 4 bases and 3 bases respectively, the junction contains 10 bases. Measured from the cysteine to the phenylalanine, the CDR3 is 13 residues long. Only the CDR3 DNA stays, 39 bases, in frame from base 1. CDR1 and CDR2 are read off the germline V gene as MNHEY and SVGAGI. Sequencing was carried out with an Illumina NovaSeq 6000. Using 5'RACE with constant-segment primers, TCRalpha and TCRbeta cDNA libraries were constructed, with sample barcodes and unique molecular identifiers added in the process. Trizol reagent was used to extract RNA from every sample. Libraries were amplified in two PCR steps, with a second sample barcode and Illumina TruSeq adapters added in the second step. Libraries were sequenced on an Illumina NovaSeq with 2 x 150 bp paired-end reads. As for the authors' bioinformatics: Demultiplexing of reads and collapsing into UMI-guided consensus sequences were performed with migec v1.2.7. Using mixcr v2.1.11, UMI consensuses were aligned to TRA and TRB V and J templates and then assembled into clonotypes. Expanded or contracted clonotypes were those called significant by both edgeR and NoisET, with noise models trained on biological replicates. For edgeR calls, the thresholds were a false discovery rate-adjusted p below 0.01 and a log2 fold-change of 1. As an exploratory analysis of dynamics, max-normalized trajectories of the 1000 most abundant clonotypes were examined by PCA with hierarchical clustering. The CD4 or CD8 phenotype of responding clones was assigned using the separately sequenced CD4+ and CD8+ repertoires. Through fastp at Q25 and MiXCR, TCRdb rebuilt clones from the public reads, retaining in-frame beta chains. Each CDR3 protein gets just one entry, which takes the most common genes and DNA from the rows behind it. TCRdb, not the original authors, processed these V and J calls. Present in this sample are 110,000 to 150,000 distinct CDR3 sequences, less than 25% of which were seen just once. The ten largest clones take up approximately 24% of the sample.

PBMCs were isolated by Ficoll-Paque density gradient centrifugation. Study-wide findings and limitations: The study covered only a couple of mild cases, and larger cohorts including severe cases with pre-infection samples were considered necessary. Contracting CD4+ clones were located mainly in the CM and EM memory subsets, whereas CD8+ clones were found to be enriched in EMRA. Clones that contracted from day 15 to 85 showed balanced CD4/CD8 phenotypes, whereas a second wave of clones that expanded from day 15 to 37 leaned towards CD4+. Some responding clones were detected in pre-infection memory, suggesting pre-existing cross-reactive memory T cells joined the SARS-CoV-2 response. SARS-CoV-2 specificity was not confirmed for the second-wave clones peaking on day 37.

There are a few counts of this clonotype. What this receptor recognizes is not known. There are no base qualities to consult, and no much larger clone falls within one base. The sequence was collected from an adult woman who had mild COVID-19 (a few samples of this study predate the infection). The sample titles of this study are shuffled in the database, so cell type and time point are left out; the donor was told from shared clones. Sample: PBMCs or a T cell subset sorted from them (not recorded which). The chain is encoded by TRBV6-5 joined to TRBJ2-7, with a tentative D gene TRBD1 over 6 matching bases. Here the CDR3 is given as CASSSGTLYEQYF. The DNA sequence is TGTGCCAGCAGTTCCGGGACACTCTACGAGCAGTACTTC.